These 9 T cell receptor beta chains were sequenced from one sample in a study of Ad26.COV2.S vaccination and SARS-CoV-2 variants. Treatment specified: around 19 received Ad26.COV2.S at low or high dose, single or two shots; 5 received placebo; per-sample allocation not given. Sampling was done on day 63 after the first vaccine or placebo injection. Libraries were prepared by immunoSEQ multiplex PCR; TCRdb keeps only in-frame clonotypes and omits some of them. This table has about 320,000 clones, around 81% appearing once. This sample comprised peripheral blood, obtained in a trial of Ad26.COV2.S vaccine versus placebo. The receptors were sampled from a person aged 18-65 years who received the Ad26.COV2.S COVID-19 vaccine or a placebo.

The chain joins TRBV18 to TRBJ2-3, with 7 bases matching TRBD1. The germline CDR1 and CDR2 sequences are KGHSH and LQKENI. The CDR3 contains 17 residues. V lost 0 bases and J lost 6; bases outside the gene matches: 12. CDR3 sequence (DNA): TGTGCCAGCTCACCACCGTACGGGACAGAGGAGCTGGATACGCAGTATTTT. Protein: CASSPPYGTEELDTQYF.

The chain combines TRBV4-2 with TRBJ2-1; D gene unclear. The length of the CDR3 is 16 residues. V lost 3 bases, J lost 3 bases, and 15 bases lay in between. The germline V gene encodes CDR1 LGHNA and CDR2 YNFKEQ. DNA of the CDR3: TGTGCCAGCAGCCAGGAACCGGCCGGGCTCTACAATGAGCAGTTCTTC. This codes for CASSQEPAGLYNEQFF.

In this sample, this clone turned up a few times. This rearrangement joins TRBV6-5 to TRBJ1-5, with 8 nucleotides matching TRBD1. Per the germline V gene, CDR1 is MNHEY and CDR2 is SVGAGI. J lost 9 bases, V lost 7 bases, and 8 bases had no gene match. The CDR3 is 13 amino acids. This chain's CDR3 is CASKLTGVTPQHF. The CDR3 DNA reads as TGTGCCAGCAAGCTGACAGGGGTCACGCCCCAGCATTTT.

Here the CDR3 reads CASSSYGNSNQPQHF. The CDR3 coding sequence is TGTGCCAGCAGTTCGTACGGGAATAGCAATCAGCCCCAGCATTTT. The gene calls are TRBV28 and TRBJ1-5; unclear D gene. The V gene's germline CDR1 is MDHEN and CDR2 SYDVKM. The CDR3 is 15 amino acids. The V end was cut by 4 bases, the J end by 0 bases, with 10 bases between.

The rearrangement links TRBV5-1 to TRBJ1-1; no clear D gene. V shed 4 bases and J shed 4 bases, with 14 bases lying between them. CDR1 is SGHRS and CDR2 is YFSETQ in the germline V gene. There are 14 residues in the CDR3. The CDR3 coding sequence is TGCGCCAGCAGCCCACATCGACGGGGCACTGAAGCTTTCTTT. Translation: CASSPHRRGTEAFF.

The chain has TRBV6-1 and TRBJ2-2; D is possibly TRBD1 or TRBD2 (5 bases each). The CDR3 is 16 amino acids. Trimming removed 4 bases at V and 0 bases at J, with 12 bases between. Germline CDR1 reads MNHNS; CDR2 reads SASEGT. This CDR3 reads CASSVLRGANTGELFF. The DNA of the CDR3 is TGTGCCAGCAGTGTCTTGAGGGGAGCGAACACCGGGGAGCTGTTTTTT.

This chain connects TRBV2 to TRBJ2-7, with unresolved D. Germline V gene data show CDR1 as SNHLY and CDR2 as FYNNEI. The CDR3 contains 13 residues. Trimming took 6 bases from V and 0 from J, leaving 9 bases between them. CDR3 in DNA: TGTGCCAGCAGCGACCAGAGCTCCTACGAGCAGTACTTC. Protein product: CASSDQSSYEQYF.

J is TRBJ2-2 and V is TRBV18; 7 bases match TRBD1. The germline gives CDR1 KGHSH, CDR2 LQKENI. Trimming took 2 bases from V and 3 from J; bases not matched to a gene: 3. CDR3 length: 15 amino acids. DNA for the CDR3: TGTGCCAGCTCACCAACGGGGACAGACACCGGGGAGCTGTTTTTT. Translating gives CASSPTGTDTGELFF.

The chain couples TRBV30 to TRBJ1-5; weak D call: TRBD1 (5 bases). This CDR3 region has 13 residues. V was pared by 3 bases and J by 2 bases, with 8 bases between. CDR1 GTSNPN and CDR2 SVGIG come from the germline V gene (reference sequence). CDR3 nucleotide sequence: TGTGCCTGGAGCAGGGACCGCAATCAGCCCCAGCATTTT. Its translation: CAWSRDRNQPQHF.